Listed here are 23 T cell receptor beta chains from one sample, sequenced in a study of cytomegalovirus exposure and HLA in healthy donors. The study ran its PCR with 60 Vbeta and 13 Jbeta primers. Libraries were prepared by immunoSEQ multiplex PCR; TCRdb keeps only in-frame clonotypes and omits some of them. The table records about 77,000 clones, 70% to 80% of them present only once. The sequencing input was PBMCs. The receptors here all came from a middle-aged man in good health and CMV-seronegative.

The gene calls are TRBV7-3 and TRBJ2-2; no clear D. The length of the CDR3 is 14 residues. Germline CDR1 is SGHTA and CDR2 is FQGTGA. V lost 3 bases, J lost 0 bases, and 5 bases lay in between. The CDR3 DNA reads TGTGCCAGCAGCTTCTCCGCGAACACCGGGGAGCTGTTTTTT. Amino acid sequence: CASSFSANTGELFF.

The chain has TRBV6-6 and TRBJ1-1, with a tentative D call TRBD1 (6 bases). Germline values: CDR1 MNHNY, CDR2 SVGAGI (reference sequence). CDR3 length: 13 residues. Between the trimmed V and J ends, which lost 0 bases and 7 bases, there was a span of 9 bases. The DNA of the CDR3 is TGTGCCAGCAGTTACTCGGGACACCGTGAAGCTTTCTTT. Protein: CASSYSGHREAFF.

The V and J genes are TRBV2 and TRBJ2-4; TRBD2 is a possible D gene (6 bases). The V gene's germline CDR1 is SNHLY and CDR2 FYNNEI. Trimming pared 1 base from V and 3 bases from J, leaving 7 bases between. There are 14 residues in the CDR3. The CDR3, as DNA: TGTGCCAGCAGTGAAGGGGAGGTCAAAAACATTCAGTACTTC. As protein: CASSEGEVKNIQYF. Based on the CDR3 plus reference TRBV2 and TRBJ2-4, the full variable domain is EPEVTQTPSHQVTQMGQEVILRCVPISNHLYFYWYRQILGQKVEFLVSFYNNEISEKSEIFDDQFSVERPDGSNFTLKIRSTKLEDSAMYFCASSEGEVKNIQYFGAGTRLSVL.

The rearrangement joins TRBV30 to TRBJ2-5; the D is unclear. Germline assignment: CDR1 GTSNPN and CDR2 SVGIG (reference sequence). Trimming pared 2 bases from V and 5 bases from J, leaving 21 bases between. The CDR3 is 16 amino acids. DNA of the CDR3: TGTGCCTGGAGTCCTGCGGCTGGCGCCTTTATGGAGACCCAGTACTTC. It is translated as CAWSPAAGAFMETQYF.

This clone was observed a handful of times. At one of its ends the junction is not consistent with the germline gene, which may arise from a read error. This chain joins TRBV6-5 and TRBJ1-2; D unclear. CDR1 is MNHEY and CDR2 is SVGAGI in the germline V gene. This CDR3 has 12 residues. The CDR3 loop is CASSTGLAGYNF. The DNA of the CDR3 is TGTGCCAGCAGTACGGGCCTCGCGGGCTACAACTTC.

The chain couples TRBV2 to TRBJ1-6; D uncertain. This CDR3 is 15 amino acids long. The germline V and J ends were trimmed by 2 bases and 5 bases, with 10 bases remaining between them. Germline CDR1 reads SNHLY; CDR2 reads FYNNEI. Written as DNA, the CDR3 is TGTGCCAGCAGTGAAATGGCGGTGAATAATTCACCCCTCCACTTT. Translation gives CASSEMAVNNSPLHF.

The chain combines TRBV5-5 with TRBJ2-1; the D gene is possibly TRBD1 (5 bases). V lost 0 bases to trimming and J lost 3 bases, with 10 bases between them. The CDR3 totals 15 residues. CDR1 SGHKS and CDR2 YYEKEE come from the germline V gene (reference sequence). The CDR3 here is CASSLVGARYNEQFF. The CDR3 DNA reads as TGTGCCAGCAGCTTGGTAGGGGCCCGCTACAATGAGCAGTTCTTC.

This clone was found a few times. The chain couples TRBV6-5 to TRBJ1-6; D is unclear. V shed 6 bases and J shed 6 bases, with 6 bases lying between them. CDR3 length: 12 amino acids. Germline CDR1 reads MNHEY; CDR2 reads SVGAGI. The CDR3 region is CASRFLNSPLHF. CDR3 bases: TGTGCCAGCAGGTTCCTTAATTCACCCCTCCACTTT.

This clone was seen a single time. One end of the junction fails to match germline, which may point to a read error. CDR3 protein: CSSSEARGLDYGYTF. In nucleotides, the CDR3 is TGTTCCAGCAGTGAAGCGAGGGGACTTGACTATGGCTACACCTTC. This sequence joins TRBV2 and TRBJ1-2; the D gene is possibly TRBD1 (5 bases). The length of the CDR3 is 15 residues. Germline CDR1 and CDR2: SNHLY and FYNNEI.

V is TRBV4-2 and J is TRBJ2-7, with 12 bases fitting TRBD2. The V and J ends lost 4 bases and 3 bases, in that order; junction bases with no gene match: 7. The germline CDR1 and CDR2 sequences are LGHNA and YNFKEQ. This CDR3 has 16 residues. Here the CDR3 reads CASSPAGTSGFYEQYF. As DNA, the CDR3 is TGTGCCAGCAGCCCTGCCGGGACTAGCGGGTTCTACGAGCAGTACTTC.

This clone was observed a few times. This chain joins TRBV4-3 and TRBJ1-2, with TRBD1 as a possible D gene (6 bases). V was clipped by 0 bases and J by 7 bases, with 15 bases between them. The CDR3 has 15 residues. Germline V gives CDR1 LGHNA, CDR2 YSLEER. This CDR3 is CASSQDGGGQGGYTF. CDR3 nucleotides: TGCGCCAGCAGCCAAGATGGCGGGGGGCAGGGTGGCTACACCTTC.

The chain joins TRBV6-5 to TRBJ1-2; possibly TRBD1 for D (5 bases). This CDR3 is 13 amino acids long. V lost 2 bases to trimming and J lost 11 bases, with 15 bases between them. Germline lookup yields CDR1 MNHEY and CDR2 SVGAGI. The CDR3 here is CASSYDRNFGYTF. The CDR3 DNA follows: TGTGCCAGCAGTTACGACAGAAACTTTGGGTACACCTTC.

The rearrangement joins TRBV6-4 to TRBJ2-7, with 10 bases lining up with TRBD1. The junction had 8 bases not matched to a gene; V was cut back by 3 bases and J by 6 bases. This CDR3 spans 15 amino acids. Germline loops: CDR1 MRHNA, CDR2 SNTAGT. CDR3 residues: CASSEQGTGESEQYF. DNA for the CDR3: TGTGCCAGCAGTGAACAGGGGACAGGGGAGAGCGAGCAGTACTTC.

The gene calls are TRBV18 and TRBJ2-1; 10 nucleotides match TRBD2. The germline V gene encodes CDR1 KGHSH and CDR2 LQKENI. The trim removed 0 bases at V and 6 bases at J, leaving 5 bases unmatched. The length of the CDR3 is 16 residues. CDR3 protein: CASSPPALAGVNEQFF. CDR3 nucleotides: TGTGCCAGCTCACCACCGGCTCTAGCGGGGGTCAATGAGCAGTTCTTC.

The genes are TRBV14 and TRBJ1-4; D possibly corresponds to TRBD1 (6 bases). This CDR3 has 14 residues. Germline assignment: CDR1 SGHDN and CDR2 FVKESK. The ends were cut back, 5 bases at V and 7 bases at J, with 14 bases in the middle. DNA for the CDR3: TGTGCCAGCAGCTATCGACAGGCCGGTGAAAAACTGTTTTTT. Translation gives CASSYRQAGEKLFF.

About this clone itself: The same CDR3 can be traced to other DNA sequences in this sample. The V and J genes are TRBV30 and TRBJ1-2, with D hard to call. V was shortened by 2 bases and J by 4 bases, with 5 bases between the two germline ends. The CDR3 is 11 amino acids. From germline, CDR1 is GTSNPN and CDR2 SVGIG (reference sequence). The CDR3 DNA is TGTGCCTGGAGTCTAGTCTATGGCTACACCTTC. Translation: CAWSLVYGYTF.

V usage is TRBV4-2 and J usage is TRBJ1-2; TRBD1 agrees at 11 bases. The CDR3 is 12 amino acids. The J segment lost 8 bases and the V segment lost 10 bases, leaving 6 bases of the junction unmatched. Germline lookup yields CDR1 LGHNA and CDR2 YNFKEQ. CDR3 coding DNA: TGTGCCACAAGGGGGACAGGGGGAGGCTACACCTTC. As protein: CATRGTGGGYTF.

This clone was seen a few times. The gene calls are TRBV6-5 and TRBJ1-5; 7 bases map to TRBD1. The CDR3 runs 12 residues. V gave up 8 bases and J gave up 6 bases; unmatched junction bases: 4. Germline assignment: CDR1 MNHEY and CDR2 SVGAGI. CDR3 DNA sequence: TGTGCCAGCCGAACAGGGGTTCAGCCCCAGCATTTT. Residues: CASRTGVQPQHF.

The chain recombines TRBV6-1 with TRBJ2-2, with D possibly TRBD1 on 6 matching bases. V was shortened by 6 bases and J by 4 bases, with 6 bases between the two germline ends. From germline, CDR1 is MNHNS and CDR2 SASEGT. The CDR3 covers 12 residues. The CDR3 is CASRDSTGELFF. Here the CDR3 DNA reads TGTGCCAGCAGGGACAGCACCGGGGAGCTGTTTTTT.

This clone appeared a few times. V is TRBV9 and J is TRBJ1-1; D unresolved. This CDR3 region has 15 residues. V lost 4 bases, J lost 0 bases, and 13 bases lay in between. Per the germline V gene, CDR1 is SGDLS and CDR2 is YYNGEE. The CDR3 DNA is TGTGCCAGCAGCATAGGGAGCCCTATGAACACTGAAGCTTTCTTT. Translating gives CASSIGSPMNTEAFF.

The chain joins TRBV7-9 to TRBJ1-2, with TRBD1 identical over 9 bases. This CDR3 region has 14 residues. Germline V gene sequence: CDR1 SEHNR, CDR2 FQNEAQ (reference sequence). Trimming cost V 4 bases and J 3 bases; bases outside gene matches: 3. The CDR3 DNA sequence: TGTGCCAGCAGCTATGGGGACAGGGACTATGGCTACACCTTC. Protein sequence: CASSYGDRDYGYTF.

The chain combines TRBV5-8 with TRBJ1-2; D is possibly TRBD1 (5 bases). Germline loops: CDR1 SGHTS, CDR2 YDEGEE. The ends were cut back, 0 bases at V and 8 bases at J, with 11 bases in the middle. This CDR3 spans 13 amino acids. DNA of the CDR3: TGTGCCAGCAGCTTGGCTGGGGCGGAAGGCTACACCTTC. Translating gives CASSLAGAEGYTF.

In regard to this clone: At the DNA level, this CDR3 is encoded by other sequences in the same sample as well. The chain joins TRBV5-1 to TRBJ2-7; maybe TRBD1 (6 bases). The CDR3 sequence is 15 residues long. V was shortened by 0 bases and J by 2 bases, with 12 bases between the two germline ends. Germline values: CDR1 SGHRS, CDR2 YFSETQ. CDR3: CASSLGQGRTYEQYF. CDR3 bases: TGCGCCAGCAGCTTGGGGCAGGGGCGCACCTACGAGCAGTACTTC.